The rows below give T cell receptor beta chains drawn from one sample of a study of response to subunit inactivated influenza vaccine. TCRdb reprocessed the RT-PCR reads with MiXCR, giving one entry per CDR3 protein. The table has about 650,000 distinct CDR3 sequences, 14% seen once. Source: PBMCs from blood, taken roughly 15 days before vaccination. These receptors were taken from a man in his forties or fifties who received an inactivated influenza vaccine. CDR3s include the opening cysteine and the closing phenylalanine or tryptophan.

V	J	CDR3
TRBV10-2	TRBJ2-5	CASSVLAGGRETQYF
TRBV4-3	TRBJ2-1	CASSPPGLAGMVNEQFF
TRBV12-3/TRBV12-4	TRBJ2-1	CASSSGQMYNEQFF
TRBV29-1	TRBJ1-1	CSVEPFNTEAFF
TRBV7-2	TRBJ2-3	CASNALAGAGTDTQYF
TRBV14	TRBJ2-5	CASSQGLRLQETQYF
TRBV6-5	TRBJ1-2	CASSLNRVSDGYTF
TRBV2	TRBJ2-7	CASSEAGQTAYEQYF
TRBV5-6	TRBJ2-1	CASSPVTGGIGTSADNEQFF
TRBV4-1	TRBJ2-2	CASSQEGRLARHRELFF
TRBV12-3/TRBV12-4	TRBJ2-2	CASSLVLASVTRELFF
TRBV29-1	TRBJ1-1	CSVETGTAKSNEAFF
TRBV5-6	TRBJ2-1	CASSLLRSSYNEQFF
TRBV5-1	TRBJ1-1	CASRRRVIGDGLNTEAFF
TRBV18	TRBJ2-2	CASSPPMRQGSGELFF
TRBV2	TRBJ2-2	CASSGLAGANTGELFF
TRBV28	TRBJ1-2	CASSLWDGYYGYTF
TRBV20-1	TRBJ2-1	CSAKTVRASGYNEQFF
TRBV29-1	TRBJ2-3	CSGGPSASTDTQYF
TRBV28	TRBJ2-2	CASGTSALGTGELFF
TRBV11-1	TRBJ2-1	CASSPNMWTTYNEQFF
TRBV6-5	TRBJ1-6	CASSYTKQGRSPLHF
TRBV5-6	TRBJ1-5	CASRSGDQPQHF
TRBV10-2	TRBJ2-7	CASSASGGGYEQYF
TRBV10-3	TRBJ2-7	CAISEWGVPETEQYF
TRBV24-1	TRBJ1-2	CATSAQDYGYTF
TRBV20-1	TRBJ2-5	CSASGEVGRVAGGHETQYF
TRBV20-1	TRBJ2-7	CSAGPRPGGIEQYF
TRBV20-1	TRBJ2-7	CSALRFGEGKGEQYF
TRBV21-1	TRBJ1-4	CASGGRKLFF
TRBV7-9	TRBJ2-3	CASSHPLAGVLDTQYF
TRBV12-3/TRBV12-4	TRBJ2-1	CASSLVGGAFYEQFF
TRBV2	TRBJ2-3	CASSEVARQGAGDTQYF
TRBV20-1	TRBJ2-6	CSARDRGLAGPSGANVLTF
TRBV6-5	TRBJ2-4	CASSSKPQRQPSGNIQYF
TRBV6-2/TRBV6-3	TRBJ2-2	CASRPAGGLRTGELFF
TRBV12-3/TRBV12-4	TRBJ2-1	CASNTYNEQFF
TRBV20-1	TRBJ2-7	CSATGTGIYEQYF
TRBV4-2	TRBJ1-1	CASSQVGDWNTEAFF
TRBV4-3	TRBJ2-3	CASSLRRGDTQYF
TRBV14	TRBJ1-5	CASSHPFLRNNQPQHF
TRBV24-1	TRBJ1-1	CAASRTGVEAFF
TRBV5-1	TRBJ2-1	CASSLMGLAELLYNEQFF
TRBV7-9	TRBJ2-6	CASSKQGRVPGANVLTF
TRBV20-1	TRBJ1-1	CSARDRSNTEAFF
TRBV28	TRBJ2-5	CASSLWGRDGETQYF
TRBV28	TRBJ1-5	CASSLLTRHSNQPQHF
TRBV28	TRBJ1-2	CASSSPTGYTF
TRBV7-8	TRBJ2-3	CASSLAPWRSSTDTQYF
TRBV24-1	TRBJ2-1	CATAGLADSSYNEQFF
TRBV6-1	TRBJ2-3	CASRQGAYTDTQYF
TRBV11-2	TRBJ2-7	CASTNPGTGIHEQYF
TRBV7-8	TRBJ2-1	CASSEKGLSYNEQFF
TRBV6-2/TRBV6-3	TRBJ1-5	CASRAGHSNQPQHF
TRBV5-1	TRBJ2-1	CASSLDGRSSYNEQFF
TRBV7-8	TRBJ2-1	CASSPWPTGPYNEQFF
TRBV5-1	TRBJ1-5	CASSLDNFRNQPQHF